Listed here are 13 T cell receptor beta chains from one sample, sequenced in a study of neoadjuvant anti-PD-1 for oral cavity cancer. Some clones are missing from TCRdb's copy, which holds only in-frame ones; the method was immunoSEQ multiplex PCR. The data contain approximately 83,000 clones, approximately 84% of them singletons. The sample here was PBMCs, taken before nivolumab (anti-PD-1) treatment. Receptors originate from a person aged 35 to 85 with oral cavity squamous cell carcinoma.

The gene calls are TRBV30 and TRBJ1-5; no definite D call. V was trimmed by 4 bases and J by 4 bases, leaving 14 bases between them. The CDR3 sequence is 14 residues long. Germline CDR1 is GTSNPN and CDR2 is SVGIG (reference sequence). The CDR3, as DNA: TGTGCCTGGAAAAGAAACTCCGGGAATCAGCCCCAGCATTTT. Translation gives CAWKRNSGNQPQHF.

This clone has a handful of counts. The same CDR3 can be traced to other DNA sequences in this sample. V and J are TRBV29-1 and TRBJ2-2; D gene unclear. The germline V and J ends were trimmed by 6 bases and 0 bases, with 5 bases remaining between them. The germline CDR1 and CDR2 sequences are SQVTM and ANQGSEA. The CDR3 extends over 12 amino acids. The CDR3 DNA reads TGCAGCGTGAGTCCGAACACCGGGGAGCTGTTTTTT. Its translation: CSVSPNTGELFF.

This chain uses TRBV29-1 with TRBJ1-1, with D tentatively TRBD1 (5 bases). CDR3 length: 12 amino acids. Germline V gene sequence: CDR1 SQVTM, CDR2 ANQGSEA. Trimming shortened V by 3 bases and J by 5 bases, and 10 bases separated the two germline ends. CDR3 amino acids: CSVEGGGTEAFF. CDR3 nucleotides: TGCAGCGTTGAGGGGGGAGGAACTGAAGCTTTCTTT.

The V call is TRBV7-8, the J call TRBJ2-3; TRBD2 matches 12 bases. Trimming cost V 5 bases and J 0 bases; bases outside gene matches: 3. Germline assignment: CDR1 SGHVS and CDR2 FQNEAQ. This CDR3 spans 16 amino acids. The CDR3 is CASSIGTSGSTDTQYF. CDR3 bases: TGTGCCAGCAGCATAGGGACTAGCGGGAGCACAGATACGCAGTATTTT.

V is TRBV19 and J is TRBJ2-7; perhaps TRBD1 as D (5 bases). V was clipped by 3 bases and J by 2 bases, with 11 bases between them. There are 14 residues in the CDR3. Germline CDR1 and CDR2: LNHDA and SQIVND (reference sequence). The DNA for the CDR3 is TGTGCCAGTAGTATTAGGGGTGGGCCCTACGAGCAGTACTTC. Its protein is CASSIRGGPYEQYF.

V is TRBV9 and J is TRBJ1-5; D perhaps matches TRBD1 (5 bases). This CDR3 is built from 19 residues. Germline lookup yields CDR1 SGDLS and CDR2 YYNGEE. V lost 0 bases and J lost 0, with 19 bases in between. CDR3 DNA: TGTGCCAGCAGCGTAGTTAACACCCGGGACCCCCGTAGCAATCAGCCCCAGCATTTT. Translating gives CASSVVNTRDPRSNQPQHF.

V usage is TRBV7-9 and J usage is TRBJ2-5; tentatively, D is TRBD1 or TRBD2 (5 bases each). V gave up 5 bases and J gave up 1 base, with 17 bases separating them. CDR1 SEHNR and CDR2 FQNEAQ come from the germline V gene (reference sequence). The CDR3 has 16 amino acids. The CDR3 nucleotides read TGTGCCAGCAGCCGACCCGACTTGGGGACCCAAGAGACCCAGTACTTC. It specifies CASSRPDLGTQETQYF. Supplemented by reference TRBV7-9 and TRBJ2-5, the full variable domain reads DTGVSQNPRHKITKRGQNVTFRCDPISEHNRLYWYRQTLGQGPEFLTYFQNEAQLEKSRLLSDRFSAERPKGSFSTLEIQRTEQGDSAMYLCASSRPDLGTQETQYFGPGTRLLVL.

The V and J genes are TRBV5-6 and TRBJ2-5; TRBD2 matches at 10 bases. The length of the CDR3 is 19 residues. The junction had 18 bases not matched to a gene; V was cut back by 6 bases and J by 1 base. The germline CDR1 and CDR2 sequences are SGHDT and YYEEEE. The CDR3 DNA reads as TGTGCCAGCACTATATACCTAGCGGGAGAGTTTAGGGTCCAAGAGACCCAGTACTTC. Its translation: CASTIYLAGEFRVQETQYF.

The CDR3 loop is CASSFGAGGRPYEQYF. DNA of the CDR3: TGTGCCAGCAGTTTTGGAGCCGGCGGGAGGCCCTACGAGCAGTACTTC. This chain joins TRBV28 and TRBJ2-7, with 8 bases that match TRBD2. CDR1 and CDR2 (germline): MDHEN, SYDVKM. With V trimmed by 3 bases and J by 2 bases, 9 bases remained unmatched. CDR3 size: 16 residues.

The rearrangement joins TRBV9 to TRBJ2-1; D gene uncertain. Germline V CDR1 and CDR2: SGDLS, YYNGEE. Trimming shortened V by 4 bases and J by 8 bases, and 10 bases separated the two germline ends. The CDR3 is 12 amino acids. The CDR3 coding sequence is TGTGCCAGCAGCCCCCGGGTGGATGAGCAGTTCTTC. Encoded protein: CASSPRVDEQFF.

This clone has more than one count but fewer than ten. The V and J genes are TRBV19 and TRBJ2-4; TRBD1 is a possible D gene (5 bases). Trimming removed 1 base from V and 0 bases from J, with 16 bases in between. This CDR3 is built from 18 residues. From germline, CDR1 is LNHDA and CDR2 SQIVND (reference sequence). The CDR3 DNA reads TGTGCCAGTAGTATAGGGCAGGGCGTCCCGTTAGCCAAAAACATTCAGTACTTC. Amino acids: CASSIGQGVPLAKNIQYF.

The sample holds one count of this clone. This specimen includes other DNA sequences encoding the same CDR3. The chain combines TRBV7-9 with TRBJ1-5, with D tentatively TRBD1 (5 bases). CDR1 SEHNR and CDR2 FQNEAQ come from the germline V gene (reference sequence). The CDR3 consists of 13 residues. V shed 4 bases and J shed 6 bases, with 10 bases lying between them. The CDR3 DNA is TGTGCCAGCAGCTCCCAGGGAGGTCAGCCCCAGCATTTT. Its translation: CASSSQGGQPQHF.

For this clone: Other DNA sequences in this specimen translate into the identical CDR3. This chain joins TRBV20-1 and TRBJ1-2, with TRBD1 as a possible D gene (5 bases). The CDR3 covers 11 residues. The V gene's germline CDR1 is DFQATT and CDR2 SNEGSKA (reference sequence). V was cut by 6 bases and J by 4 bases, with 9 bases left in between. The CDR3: CSASGGYGYTF. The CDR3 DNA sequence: TGCAGTGCCTCGGGGGGCTATGGCTACACCTTC.